The 12 T cell receptor beta chains reported below all come from one sample, sequenced in a study of cytomegalovirus exposure and HLA in healthy donors. Libraries were prepared by immunoSEQ multiplex PCR; TCRdb keeps only in-frame clonotypes and omits some of them. Of fewer than 150,000 clones in the sample, approximately 84% were seen once. What was sequenced was PBMCs. These receptors all come from a man aged 25-45 years in good health and CMV-seropositive.

A remark on this clone: Other DNA sequences in this sample translate to the same CDR3. J is TRBJ2-7 and V is TRBV5-1, with 7 bases matching TRBD2. Germline assignment: CDR1 SGHRS and CDR2 YFSETQ. CDR3 size: 14 residues. Trimming cost V 0 bases and J 4 bases; bases outside gene matches: 4. This CDR3 reads CASSLVGGSYEQYF. The DNA for the CDR3 is TGCGCCAGCAGCTTGGTCGGGGGGTCTTACGAGCAGTACTTC.

The chain has TRBV5-1 and TRBJ1-3; D not resolved. Trimming stripped 4 bases from V and 0 bases from J, with 11 bases between. The CDR3 totals 15 residues. Germline-derived CDR1 and CDR2 are SGHRS and YFSETQ. The CDR3 protein is CASSLDGDSGNTIYF. The CDR3, as DNA: TGCGCCAGCAGCCTGGACGGTGACTCTGGAAACACCATATATTTT. The full variable domain, rest sourced from reference TRBV5-1 and TRBJ1-3, is KAGVTQTPRYLIKTRGQQVTLSCSPISGHRSVSWYQQTPGQGLQFLFEYFSETQRNKGNFPGRFSGRQFSNSRSEMNVSTLELGDSALYLCASSLDGDSGNTIYFGEGSWLTVV.

The rearrangement joins TRBV19 to TRBJ2-1; D is possibly TRBD2 (6 bases). The CDR3 extends over 15 amino acids. Germline CDR1 LNHDA, CDR2 SQIVND (reference sequence). Deletions cut 5 bases from V and 2 bases from J, with 13 bases between. CDR3 protein: CASSWLSGAYNEQFF. DNA for the CDR3: TGTGCCAGTAGTTGGCTTAGCGGAGCCTACAATGAGCAGTTCTTC.

The gene calls are TRBV19 and TRBJ2-2; D is ambiguous. Germline lookup yields CDR1 LNHDA and CDR2 SQIVND (reference sequence). Trimming took 5 bases from V and 6 from J, leaving 19 bases between them. The CDR3 consists of 16 residues. CDR3 amino acids: CASSPQAPQTPGELFF. The CDR3 bases are TGTGCCAGTAGTCCGCAGGCACCCCAAACACCCGGGGAGCTGTTTTTT.

The J gene is TRBJ1-2, the V gene TRBV6-5, with D perhaps matching TRBD1 (6 bases). The germline CDR1 and CDR2 sequences are MNHEY and SVGAGI. V was clipped by 6 bases and J by 7 bases, with 18 bases between them. The CDR3 totals 14 residues. CDR3 sequence (DNA): TGTGCCAGCAGCCCCCCCCAGGGGATGGGTGGCTACACCTTC. Translated, it gives CASSPPQGMGGYTF.

The chain is built from TRBV29-1 and TRBJ2-2; 11 nucleotides agree with TRBD1. Germline assignment: CDR1 SQVTM and CDR2 ANQGSEA. The CDR3 runs to 15 residues. With 7 bases clipped from V and 4 bases from J, the junction kept 8 bases outside the gene matches. CDR3 nucleotide sequence: TGCAGCGGTGCCGGGACAGGGGGTATCACCGGGGAGCTGTTTTTT. This translates into CSGAGTGGITGELFF.

V is TRBV27 and J is TRBJ1-1; 7 bases map to TRBD1. Trimming at V came to 7 bases and at J to 1 base, leaving 6 bases not matched to a gene. From germline, CDR1 is MNHEY and CDR2 SMNVEV (reference sequence). CDR3 length equals 14 residues. As DNA, the CDR3 is TGTGCCAGCAAGGGGGGACAGTCGAACACTGAAGCTTTCTTT. Translating gives CASKGGQSNTEAFF.

Written as DNA, the CDR3 is TGTGCCAGCAGTGACGTGGGGGGTCAGCCCCAGCATTTT. Encoded protein: CASSDVGGQPQHF. The rearrangement links TRBV2 to TRBJ1-5, with D perhaps matching TRBD1 (5 bases). The germline V gene has CDR1 SNHLY and CDR2 FYNNEI. The CDR3 sequence is 13 residues long. Trimming took off 3 bases at V and 6 bases at J, with 9 bases between the two ends.

The chain has TRBV7-2 and TRBJ1-1, with D perhaps TRBD1 (5 bases). Germline lookup yields CDR1 SGHTA and CDR2 FQGNSA. The CDR3 covers 15 residues. The V end lost 5 bases, the J end lost 10 bases, and 23 bases lay between the germline ends. The CDR3 here is CASSPQMAGQIGAFF. As DNA, the CDR3 is TGTGCCAGCAGCCCCCAAATGGCGGGGCAGATTGGAGCTTTCTTT.

The chain uses TRBV20-1 and TRBJ2-7; maybe TRBD2 (5 bases). V lost 1 base to trimming and J lost 5 bases, with 6 bases between them. The germline CDR1 and CDR2 sequences are DFQATT and SNEGSKA (reference sequence). The CDR3 totals 11 residues. CDR3 bases: TGCAGTGCTAGAGTCGGGAACGAGCAGTACTTC. Translation: CSARVGNEQYF.

This chain joins TRBV5-1 and TRBJ1-4, with D tentatively TRBD1 (5 bases). CDR3 length equals 15 residues. In germline, CDR1 is SGHRS, CDR2 YFSETQ. Trimming cost V 1 base and J 8 bases, with 15 bases left between them. The CDR3 spells CASSLLGLSGEKLFF. CDR3 DNA sequence: TGCGCCAGCAGCTTGTTGGGACTATCAGGGGAAAAACTGTTTTTT.

The chain joins TRBV6-5 to TRBJ1-4, with a weak D call TRBD1 (6 bases). V lost 8 bases and J lost 4, with 17 bases in between. Germline V lookup: CDR1 MNHEY, CDR2 SVGAGI. The CDR3 consists of 15 residues. The chain's CDR3 is CASGDTGGGNEKLFF. CDR3 coding DNA: TGTGCCAGCGGGGACACTGGTGGCGGTAATGAAAAACTGTTTTTT.